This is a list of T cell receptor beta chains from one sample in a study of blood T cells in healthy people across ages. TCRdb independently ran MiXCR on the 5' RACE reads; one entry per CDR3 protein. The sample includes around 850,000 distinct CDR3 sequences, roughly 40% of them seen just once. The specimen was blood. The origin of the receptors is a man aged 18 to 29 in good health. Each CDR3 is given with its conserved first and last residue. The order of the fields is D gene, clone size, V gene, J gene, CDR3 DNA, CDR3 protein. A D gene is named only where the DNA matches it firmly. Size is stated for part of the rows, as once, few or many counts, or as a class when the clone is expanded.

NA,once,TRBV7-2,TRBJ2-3,TGTGCCAGCAGCCGAAATGTAGTGGTGGAGTCGCAGTATTTT,CASSRNVVVESQYF
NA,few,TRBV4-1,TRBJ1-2,TGCGCCAGCAGGTCAGGGGAGGCCTATGGCTACACCTTC,CASRSGEAYGYTF
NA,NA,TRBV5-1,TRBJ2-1,TGCGCCAGCAGCCCGGGGACCGGCGGCGATGAGCAGTTCTTC,CASSPGTGGDEQFF
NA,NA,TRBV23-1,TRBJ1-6,TGCGCCAGCAGTCAATGCAGGATAGCTAATTCACCCCTCCACTTT,CASSQCRIANSPLHF
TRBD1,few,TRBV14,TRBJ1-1,TGTGCCAGCAGCCGCAGGACAGGGGGCGTTGAAGCTTTCTTT,CASSRRTGGVEAFF
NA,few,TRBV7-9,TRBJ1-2,TGTGCCAGCAGCCCGGATGGACAGTTTTTTTATGGCTACACCTTC,CASSPDGQFFYGYTF
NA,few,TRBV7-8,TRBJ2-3,TGTGCCAGCAGCCCAAGACCCGACCTCCGCACAGATACGCAGTATTTT,CASSPRPDLRTDTQYF
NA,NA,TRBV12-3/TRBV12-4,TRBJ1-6,TGTGCCAGCAGTTTATTTGCAGGGGTCAATTCACCCCTCCACTTT,CASSLFAGVNSPLHF
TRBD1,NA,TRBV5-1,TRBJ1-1,TGCGCCAGCAGCGGGGGTACAGGGGAGACTGAAGCTTTCTTT,CASSGGTGETEAFF
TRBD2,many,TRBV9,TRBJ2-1,TGTGCCAGCAGCGCTAGCGGGGGGGCCTACAATGAGCAGTTCTTC,CASSASGGAYNEQFF
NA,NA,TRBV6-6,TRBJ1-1,TGTGCCGTCCGTAGGGGTGGGTCTGAAGCTTTCTTT,CAVRRGGSEAFF
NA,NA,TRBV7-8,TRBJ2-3,TGTGCCAGCACCCCCGCTCCAGACCGGGAGCAACAGTATTTT,CASTPAPDREQQYF
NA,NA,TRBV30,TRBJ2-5,TGTGTCCAGAATGAAGGGGACCAAGAGACCCAGTACTTC,CVQNEGDQETQYF
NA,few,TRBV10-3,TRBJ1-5,TGTGCCATCAGTGAAAATGGTGGGTTGGGGTCCGGTCAGCCCCAGCATTTT,CAISENGGLGSGQPQHF